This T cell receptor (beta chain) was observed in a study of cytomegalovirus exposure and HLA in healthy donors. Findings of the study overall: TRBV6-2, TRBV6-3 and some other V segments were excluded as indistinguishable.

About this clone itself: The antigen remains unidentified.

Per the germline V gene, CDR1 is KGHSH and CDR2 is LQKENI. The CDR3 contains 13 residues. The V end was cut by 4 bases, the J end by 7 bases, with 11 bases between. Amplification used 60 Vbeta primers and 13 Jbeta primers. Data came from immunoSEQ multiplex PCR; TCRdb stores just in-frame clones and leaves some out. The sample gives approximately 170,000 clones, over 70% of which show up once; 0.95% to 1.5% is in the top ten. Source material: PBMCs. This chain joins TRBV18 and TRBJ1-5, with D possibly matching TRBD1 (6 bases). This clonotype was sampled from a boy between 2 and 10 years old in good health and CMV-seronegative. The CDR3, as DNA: TGTGCCAGCTCACGAGGGGGGGAACAGCCCCAGCATTTT. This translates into CASSRGGEQPQHF.